This T cell receptor beta chain originates from a study of identical twins. The study, taken as a whole, reports: Abundant cord blood beta clonotypes carried fewer insertions; memory repertoires showed none.

This clonotype was seen only a few times. Its antigen is still unknown. TCRdb called the 5' RACE reads again in MiXCR, with one record for every CDR3 protein. The sample lists a few hundred thousand distinct CDR3 sequences; approximately 8.3% were seen once. V was pared by 5 bases and J by 9 bases, with 10 bases of the junction left unmatched. This CDR3 comprises 16 residues. Germline assignment: CDR1 SGHVS and CDR2 FNYEAQ. Separately, the same data were catalogued under a study of yellow fever vaccine responses in identical twins.

The specimen sequenced was CD8+ T cells sorted from blood. The TCR sequence derives from a woman under 30 in good health. V gene TRBV7-6 combines with J gene TRBJ2-1; 13 positions match TRBD2. The chain's CDR3 is CASSPYGTSGAGEQFF. Written as DNA, the CDR3 is TGTGCCAGCAGCCCGTACGGGACTAGCGGGGCAGGTGAGCAGTTCTTC.